A single sample gave rise to the 7 T cell receptor beta chains below, sequenced in a study of blood T cell repertoires in COVID-19. Profiled with immunoSEQ multiplex PCR; TCRdb holds only in-frame clones, not every one. The profile shows some 350,000 clones, about 83% of them singletons. The specimen sequenced was peripheral blood. The receptor source for this set is a man aged 25-40 years with active or convalescent COVID-19.

The rearrangement joins TRBV7-9 to TRBJ1-6; tentatively, D is TRBD1 (6 bases). The CDR3 is made up of 12 amino acids. V lost 7 bases and J lost 6, with 7 bases in between. Germline CDR1 reads SEHNR; CDR2 reads FQNEAQ (reference sequence). CDR3 sequence: CASKTGNSPLHF. The CDR3 region has the DNA TGTGCCAGCAAGACAGGTAATTCACCCCTCCACTTT.

The chain links TRBV5-4 to TRBJ1-2; TRBD1 agrees at 7 bases. This CDR3 contains 14 residues. V gave up 1 base and J gave up 5 bases; unmatched junction bases: 5. CDR1 is SGHNT, CDR2 YYREEE, per germline (reference sequence). The CDR3 spells CASSLRQGLYGYTF. The CDR3 DNA is TGTGCCAGCAGCTTGAGACAGGGCTTATATGGCTACACCTTC.

This clone was counted only a few times. The chain carries TRBV19 and TRBJ2-1; D gene ambiguous. The CDR3 spans 15 residues. Germline loops: CDR1 LNHDA, CDR2 SQIVND (reference sequence). V gave up 4 bases and J gave up 0 bases, with 10 bases separating them. In nucleotides, the CDR3 is TGTGCCAGTAGTAAAGAAATCAGCTCCTACAATGAGCAGTTCTTC. Translated: CASSKEISSYNEQFF.

V is TRBV24-1 and J is TRBJ1-2; 7 bases line up with TRBD1. After removal of 10 bases from V and 6 bases from J, the junction contained 10 bases not matched to a gene. Germline values: CDR1 KGHDR, CDR2 SFDVKD. The CDR3 extends over 13 amino acids. The DNA for the CDR3 is TGTGCCACTAAAGACACAGGGGAAAATGGCTACACCTTC. As protein: CATKDTGENGYTF.

This clone was seen a handful of times. An end of the junction does not agree with germline; a read error may underlie this. V and J are TRBV7-2 and TRBJ2-2; 9 positions match TRBD2. Germline lookup yields CDR1 SGHTA and CDR2 FQGNSA. The CDR3 covers 14 residues. The CDR3 nucleotides are TGTGCCAGCAGCATAGCGGGAGACACCGGGGAGCTGTTTTTT. Its protein is CASSIAGDTGELFF.

This chain connects TRBV5-1 to TRBJ2-5; TRBD1 agrees at 9 bases. With 7 bases clipped from V and 5 bases from J, the junction kept 3 bases outside the gene matches. Germline lookup yields CDR1 SGHRS and CDR2 YFSETQ. CDR3 length: 12 amino acids. CDR3 sequence (DNA): TGCGCCAGCGGACAGGGGCTGGAGACCCAGTACTTC. Its translation is CASGQGLETQYF.

The CDR3 coding sequence is TGTGCCAGCAGCTTAGATACCGGCAGGGGGCGCGGTGAGCAGTACTTC. This codes for CASSLDTGRGRGEQYF. V is TRBV11-3 and J is TRBJ2-7, with 8 bases aligning to TRBD1. Trimming at V came to 0 bases and at J to 7 bases, leaving 11 bases not matched to a gene. This CDR3 comprises 16 residues. From germline, CDR1 is SGHNT and CDR2 YENEEA.